Listed below are T cell receptor beta chains from one sample, sequenced in a study of blood T cell repertoires in COVID-19. The table came from immunoSEQ multiplex PCR; TCRdb's copy has only in-frame clones and leaves some out. The sample gives more than 150,000 clones, roughly 85% of which show up once; about 26% is in the top ten. The sequencing sample was made of peripheral blood. The receptors stem from a woman aged 70-85 years with acute or convalescent COVID-19. CDR3s include the opening cysteine and the closing phenylalanine or tryptophan. The D gene is left open where the match is weak. The size of a clone is reported for some rows only, either as once, few or many, or as a class for expanded clones.

TGTGCCAGTAGTGCAGGGGGTTTACAGAAAGCTTTCTTT,CASSAGGLQKAFF,TRBD1,-,TRBV19,TRBJ1-1
TGTGCCAGCAGCTTGGAAGGGAGTGTCATTAACAATGAGCAGTTCTTC,CASSLEGSVINNEQFF,-,-,TRBV5-4,TRBJ2-1
TGCGCCAGCAGCCTAACCGGGACAGGGAGTGAAAAACTGTTTTTT,CASSLTGTGSEKLFF,TRBD1,-,TRBV5-1,TRBJ1-4
TGTGCCAGCTCACTGGAGGGGTTTAGCGGAAACAATGAGCAGTTCTTC,CASSLEGFSGNNEQFF,-,-,TRBV18,TRBJ2-1
TGTGCCAGTAGTATTAGACTAGCGGACAGCACAGATACGCAGTATTTT,CASSIRLADSTDTQYF,TRBD2,-,TRBV19,TRBJ2-3
TGTGCCATCAGAGTAGGGGGCGCTGGAAACACCATATATTTT,CAIRVGGAGNTIYF,TRBD1,-,TRBV10-3,TRBJ1-3
TGTGCCAGCAGCCTGGACCCTGGCAGGAATACGCAGTATTTT,CASSLDPGRNTQYF,-,-,TRBV5-4,TRBJ2-3
TGTGCCAGTAGTGCCCCCCCAGGGGGCCCGAACGGGAACACTGAAGCTTTCTTT,CASSAPPGGPNGNTEAFF,TRBD1,-,TRBV19,TRBJ1-1
TGTGCCACCAGCAGGGACAGGGATGCCTACAATGAGCAGTTCTTC,CATSRDRDAYNEQFF,TRBD1,-,TRBV15,TRBJ2-1
TGTGCCAGCGGGACAGGGGGCCCTGGGGCCAACGTCCTGACTTTC,CASGTGGPGANVLTF,TRBD1,-,TRBV2,TRBJ2-6
TGTGCCATCAGTTCATACAATGAGCAGTTCTTC,CAISSYNEQFF,-,-,TRBV10-3,TRBJ2-1
TGCAGCGTTGATACCAGGACAGGTTATTACCAAGAGACCCAGTACTTC,CSVDTRTGYYQETQYF,TRBD1,-,TRBV29-1,TRBJ2-5
TGTGCTAGTGGTTTGGGGGGGCCCGCAGATACGCAGTATTTT,CASGLGGPADTQYF,-,-,TRBV12-5,TRBJ2-3
TGCGCCAGCAGCTCCACAGGGGCAACTCCCTACGAGCAGTACTTC,CASSSTGATPYEQYF,TRBD1,-,TRBV5-1,TRBJ2-7
TGTGCCAGCAGCGTATTCACGGAGCCCCTTGGCGGGGAGCTGTTTTTT,CASSVFTEPLGGELFF,-,-,TRBV9,TRBJ2-2
TGTGCCAGCAGTGGGTTAGGGGCGGTTGGCGACGAGCAGTACTTC,CASSGLGAVGDEQYF,-,-,TRBV2,TRBJ2-7
TGTGCCAGCAGCTTGGGACAGGGCCATTCACCCCTCCACTTT,CASSLGQGHSPLHF,TRBD1,-,TRBV11-2,TRBJ1-6
TGTGCCAGCAGCCTGCAGGGGGCTAACATTAACACCGGGGAGCTGTTTTTT,CASSLQGANINTGELFF,TRBD1,few,TRBV3-1/TRBV3-2,TRBJ2-2
TGTGCCAGCAGCTTAAACGATTTCGGGACTAGCGGGAGAAATGAGCAGTTCTTC,CASSLNDFGTSGRNEQFF,TRBD2,-,TRBV7-3,TRBJ2-1
TGTGCCAGCAGCCCGACCGTACCTCCGGGCCAGTACTTC,CASSPTVPPGQYF,-,once,TRBV3-1/TRBV3-2,TRBJ2-5
TGTGCCAGCAGCCTTACGGCAGGGTCACCCCTCCACTTT,CASSLTAGSPLHF,-,-,TRBV7-3,TRBJ1-6
TGTGCCAGCAGCGAAGCGGGAGGGAGCTCCTACGAGCAGTACTTC,CASSEAGGSSYEQYF,TRBD2,few,TRBV3-1/TRBV3-2,TRBJ2-7
TGTGCCAGCAGAAGAAGGGGGTACGGAGAGACCCAGTACTTC,CASRRRGYGETQYF,-,-,TRBV2,TRBJ2-5
TGTGCCAGTAGTTTGGAGTCCGGGACTAGCGGTTACAATGAGCAGTTCTTC,CASSLESGTSGYNEQFF,TRBD2,-,TRBV19,TRBJ2-1
TGTGCCAGCAGTTTATCGCGACAGCCTTACAATGAGCAGTTCTTC,CASSLSRQPYNEQFF,-,-,TRBV27,TRBJ2-1
TGTGCCAGTAGTATCCCCAGTTATAGCAATCAGCCCCAGCATTTT,CASSIPSYSNQPQHF,-,-,TRBV19,TRBJ1-5